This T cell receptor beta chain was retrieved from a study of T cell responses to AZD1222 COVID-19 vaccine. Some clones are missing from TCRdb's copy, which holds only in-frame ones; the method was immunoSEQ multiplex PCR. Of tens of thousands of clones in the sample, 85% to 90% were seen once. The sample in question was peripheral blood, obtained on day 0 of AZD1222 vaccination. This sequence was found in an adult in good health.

The CDR3: CASSIGTPTDTQYF. CDR3 nucleotides: TGTGCCAGCAGCATCGGGACTCCCACAGATACGCAGTATTTT. The chain joins TRBV5-4 to TRBJ2-3, with D perhaps TRBD2 (6 bases). The CDR3 has 14 amino acids. Trimming pared 4 bases from V and 2 bases from J, leaving 11 bases between. Germline loops: CDR1 SGHNT, CDR2 YYREEE (reference sequence).